This T cell receptor (beta chain) was found in a study of cytomegalovirus exposure and HLA in healthy donors. Study-wide results and caveats: In an earlier analysis, about 90% or about 30%: the productive usage of most TCR beta V segments.

This clone appeared a few times. Antigen unknown. The PCR used 60 Vbeta and 13 Jbeta primers. Assay: immunoSEQ multiplex PCR; the TCRdb copy retains only in-frame clones and omits some. The sample contains 90,000 to 140,000 clones, approximately 14% of which appear only once. Germline lookup yields CDR1 LNHDA and CDR2 SQIVND (reference sequence). The CDR3 runs to 20 residues. The V gene lost 6 bases and the J gene lost 0 bases, with 24 bases spanning the gap. The source of this sequence is a female donor in good health and CMV-seronegative. The chain combines TRBV19 with TRBJ2-6; the D gene is possibly TRBD1 (6 bases). Specimen: PBMCs. CDR3 coding DNA: TGTGCCAGTAGCCTAATACATTCAGGGGTCCCCCTCTCTGGGGCCAACGTCCTGACTTTC. Its translation is CASSLIHSGVPLSGANVLTF.